A selection of T cell receptor beta chains follows, all from one sample in a study of T cell responses to AZD1222 COVID-19 vaccine. Assay: immunoSEQ multiplex PCR; the TCRdb copy retains only in-frame clones and omits some. Of some 120,000 clones listed, around 92% were seen once; the top ten hold 1.1%. Here the sequenced sample was peripheral blood, taken on day 0 of AZD1222 vaccination. These receptors were collected from an adult in good health. Both conserved end residues are part of each CDR3. D genes are given only for firm matches. Expanded clones are given a class, and other clones once, few, many or no size at all.

v_call	j_call	clone_size	d_call	cdr3_aa	cdr3_nt
TRBV27	TRBJ2-2	NA	TRBD1	CASGSGQYTGELFF	TGTGCCAGCGGATCGGGACAGTACACCGGGGAGCTGTTTTTT
TRBV28	TRBJ2-1	NA	TRBD2	CASSPPGLENYNEQFF	TGTGCCAGCAGTCCGCCGGGACTAGAGAACTATAATGAGCAGTTCTTC
TRBV3-1/TRBV3-2	TRBJ1-1	once	TRBD1	CASRLAQGVEAFF	TGTGCCAGCAGACTTGCACAGGGGGTTGAAGCTTTCTTT
TRBV28	TRBJ2-7	NA	NA	CASRESGQGSYEQYF	TGTGCCAGCCGTGAGTCGGGGCAGGGTTCCTACGAGCAGTACTTC
TRBV2	TRBJ2-3	NA	TRBD2	CASRLLAGASTDTQYF	TGTGCCAGCAGGCTTCTAGCGGGAGCTAGCACAGATACGCAGTATTTT
TRBV6-2/TRBV6-3	TRBJ2-1	once	TRBD2	CASSYLAGSSSYNEQFF	TGTGCCAGCAGTTACCTAGCGGGCTCGAGCTCCTACAATGAGCAGTTCTTC
TRBV27	TRBJ2-5	NA	TRBD2	CASSLLARLAGGGLYF	TGTGCCAGCAGTCTCCTGGCGAGACTAGCGGGAGGGGGGTTGTACTTC
TRBV6-5	TRBJ1-4	NA	TRBD1	CASSNPGTRGEKLFF	TGTGCCAGCAGTAACCCCGGGACCAGGGGGGAAAAACTGTTTTTT
TRBV6-9	TRBJ2-1	NA	TRBD2	CASSSQTSGRNEQFF	TGTGCCAGCAGTTCCCAGACTAGCGGGAGGAATGAGCAGTTCTTC
TRBV3-1/TRBV3-2	TRBJ1-5	NA	NA	CASSHPAGPQHF	TGTGCCAGCAGCCATCCAGCTGGGCCCCAGCATTTT
TRBV2	TRBJ2-7	NA	NA	CASKGPGSYEQYF	TGTGCCAGCAAGGGCCCGGGAAGCTACGAGCAGTACTTC
TRBV6-5	TRBJ1-2	NA	NA	CASSYLHGGNYGYTF	TGTGCCAGCAGTTACCTCCATGGGGGTAACTATGGCTACACCTTC
TRBV28	TRBJ2-1	NA	TRBD2	CASRLTSGRANEQFF	TGTGCCAGCAGATTGACTAGCGGGAGGGCCAACGAGCAGTTCTTC
TRBV7-9	TRBJ2-3	NA	NA	CASSLGRQALADTQYF	TGTGCCAGCAGCTTAGGTCGACAGGCGTTGGCAGATACGCAGTATTTT
TRBV4-2	TRBJ2-5	NA	TRBD2	CASSPEAGGAGETQYF	TGTGCCAGCAGCCCAGAAGCGGGGGGCGCGGGGGAGACCCAGTACTTC
TRBV20-1	TRBJ1-2	once	NA	CSATAPSYTF	TGCAGTGCTACGGCTCCTAGCTACACCTTC
TRBV7-9	TRBJ1-2	NA	TRBD1	CASSLEAWQGAGYTF	TGTGCCAGCAGCTTAGAGGCTTGGCAGGGGGCTGGCTACACCTTC
TRBV3-1/TRBV3-2	TRBJ2-4	NA	NA	CASSQASFVAKNIQYF	TGTGCCAGCAGCCAAGCCAGCTTTGTAGCCAAAAACATTCAGTACTTC
TRBV2	TRBJ1-4	NA	TRBD1	CASSVDRVNEKLFF	TGTGCCAGCAGCGTTGACAGGGTAAACGAAAAACTGTTTTTT
TRBV3-1/TRBV3-2	TRBJ2-7	NA	NA	CASSQQLGYEQYF	TGTGCCAGCAGCCAACAGTTGGGGTACGAGCAGTACTTC
TRBV19	TRBJ2-7	NA	NA	CASSIPGAWGSYEQYF	TGTGCCAGTAGTATTCCGGGGGCGTGGGGCTCCTACGAGCAGTACTTC
TRBV27	TRBJ2-1	once	TRBD2	CASSFLAGTSNEGGVQFF	TGTGCCAGCAGTTTCCTTGCCGGGACTAGTAATGAGGGAGGGGTGCAGTTCTTC
TRBV29-1	TRBJ2-1	NA	NA	CSVVRSLYNEQFF	TGCAGCGTTGTGCGGTCACTCTACAATGAGCAGTTCTTC
TRBV5-1	TRBJ2-3	NA	TRBD2	CASSERLAASTDTQYF	TGCGCCAGCAGCGAAAGACTAGCGGCTAGCACAGATACGCAGTATTTT